This T cell receptor beta chain was sequenced in a study of T-cell reconstitution after alpha-beta-depleted transplantation in children (dated by TCRdb to 2016 to 2018). In the study overall: Using TCR repertoire profiling, the study followed T-cell immune reconstitution in a quantitative way in children after TCRalphabeta/CD19-depleted allogeneic hematopoietic cell transplantation.

The CDR3 measures 17 amino acids from cysteine to phenylalanine. CDR3 DNA is the only sequence kept; it has 51 bases, read in frame from the first base. Trimming accounts for 6 bases at V and 4 bases at J, while the number of junction bases matched to no gene is 14. The CDR1 and CDR2 encoded by the germline V gene are SGHDT and YYEEEE. This clonotype was observed at least ten times. Its antigen specificity is not known. Qualities for individual bases were not recorded, and no much larger clone is one base off. The protocol used for the library was PCR. These reads were obtained on an Illumina HiSeq 2500. TCR libraries were prepared with molecular barcoding, using unique molecular identifiers to normalize TCRbeta repertoire quantification. Using fastp trimming at Q25 and MiXCR clonotype assembly, TCRdb reanalyzed the public sequencing data and kept in-frame beta chains. Rows with a matching CDR3 protein are joined into one entry that keeps the most common DNA and genes. The sample table holds 75,000 to 100,000 distinct CDR3 sequences, of which roughly 8% were seen once. The top ten clonotypes cover 6.9% of the sample.

In this chain, TRBV5-6 is recombined with TRBJ2-3, with 10 central nucleotides matching TRBD2. The input for sequencing was PBMCs from the stem cell graft donor, taken from the stem cell graft. This TCR derives from a human donor who donated a stem cell graft to a child with congenital amegakaryocytic thrombocytopenia. CDR3 protein: CASTVRALAGVSDTQYF. The nucleotide sequence is given as TGTGCCAGCACCGTAAGGGCCCTAGCGGGAGTTTCAGATACGCAGTATTTT.